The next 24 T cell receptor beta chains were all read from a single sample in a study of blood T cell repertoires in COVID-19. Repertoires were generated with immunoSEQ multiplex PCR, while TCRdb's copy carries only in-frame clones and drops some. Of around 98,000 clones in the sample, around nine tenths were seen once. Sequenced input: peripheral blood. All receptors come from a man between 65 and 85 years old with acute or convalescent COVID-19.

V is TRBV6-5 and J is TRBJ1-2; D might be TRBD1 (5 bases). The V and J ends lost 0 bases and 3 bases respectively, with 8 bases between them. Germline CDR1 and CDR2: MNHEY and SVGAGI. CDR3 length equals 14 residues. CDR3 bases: TGTGCCAGCAGTTACTCGATACAGGACTATGGCTACACCTTC. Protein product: CASSYSIQDYGYTF.

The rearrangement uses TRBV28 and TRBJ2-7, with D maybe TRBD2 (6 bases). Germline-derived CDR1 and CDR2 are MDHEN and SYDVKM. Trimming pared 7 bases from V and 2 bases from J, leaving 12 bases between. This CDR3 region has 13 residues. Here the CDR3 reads CASTGLSPYEQYF. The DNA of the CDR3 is TGTGCCAGCACAGGACTATCCCCCTACGAGCAGTACTTC.

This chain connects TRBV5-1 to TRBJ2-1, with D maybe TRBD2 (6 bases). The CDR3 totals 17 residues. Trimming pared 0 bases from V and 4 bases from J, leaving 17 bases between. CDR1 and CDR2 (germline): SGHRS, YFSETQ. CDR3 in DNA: TGCGCCAGCAGCTTGGCCCCGGGGGTAGGGGTTTACAATGAGCAGTTCTTC. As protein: CASSLAPGVGVYNEQFF. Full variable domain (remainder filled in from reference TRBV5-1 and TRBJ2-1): KAGVTQTPRYLIKTRGQQVTLSCSPISGHRSVSWYQQTPGQGLQFLFEYFSETQRNKGNFPGRFSGRQFSNSRSEMNVSTLELGDSALYLCASSLAPGVGVYNEQFFGPGTRLTVL.

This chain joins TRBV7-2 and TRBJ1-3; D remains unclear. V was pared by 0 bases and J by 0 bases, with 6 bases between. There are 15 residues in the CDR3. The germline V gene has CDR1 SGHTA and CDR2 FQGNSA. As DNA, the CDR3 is TGTGCCAGCAGCTTAGCGCCCGGCTCTGGAAACACCATATATTTT. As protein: CASSLAPGSGNTIYF.

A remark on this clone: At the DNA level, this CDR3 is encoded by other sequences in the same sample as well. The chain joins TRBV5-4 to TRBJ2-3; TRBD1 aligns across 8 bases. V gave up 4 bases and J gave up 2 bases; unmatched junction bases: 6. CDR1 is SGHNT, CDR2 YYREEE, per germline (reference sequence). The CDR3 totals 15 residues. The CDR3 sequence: CASSRDRGPTDTQYF. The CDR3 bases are TGTGCCAGCAGCCGAGACAGGGGACCCACAGATACGCAGTATTTT.

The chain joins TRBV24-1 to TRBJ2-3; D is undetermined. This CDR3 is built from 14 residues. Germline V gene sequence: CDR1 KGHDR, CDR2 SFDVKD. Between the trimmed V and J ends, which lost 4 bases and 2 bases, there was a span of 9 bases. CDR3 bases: TGTGCCACCAGTGACCCGACTTCCACAGATACGCAGTATTTT. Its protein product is CATSDPTSTDTQYF.

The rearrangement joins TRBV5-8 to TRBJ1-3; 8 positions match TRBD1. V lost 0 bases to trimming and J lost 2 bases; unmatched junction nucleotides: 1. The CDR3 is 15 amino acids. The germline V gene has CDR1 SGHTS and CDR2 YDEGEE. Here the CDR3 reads CASSLDRGTGNTIYF. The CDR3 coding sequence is TGTGCCAGCAGCTTGGACAGGGGGACTGGAAACACCATATATTTT.

This CDR3 reads CASSLTALNTEAFF. Here the CDR3 DNA reads TGTGCCAGCAGTCTGACAGCTTTGAACACTGAAGCTTTCTTT. The rearrangement uses TRBV6-2 or TRBV6-3 and TRBJ1-1; a weak D match, TRBD1 (5 bases). CDR3 length: 14 amino acids. With 5 bases removed from V and 0 bases from J, the gap between germline ends came to 10 bases. The germline gives CDR1 MNHEY, CDR2 SVGEGT.

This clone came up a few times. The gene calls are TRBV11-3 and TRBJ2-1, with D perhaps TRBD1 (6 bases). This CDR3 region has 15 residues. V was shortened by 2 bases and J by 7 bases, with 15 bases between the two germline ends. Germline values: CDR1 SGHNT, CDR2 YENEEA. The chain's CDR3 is CASSLNRASWNEQFF. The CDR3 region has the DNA TGTGCCAGCAGCTTAAACAGGGCTAGTTGGAATGAGCAGTTCTTC.

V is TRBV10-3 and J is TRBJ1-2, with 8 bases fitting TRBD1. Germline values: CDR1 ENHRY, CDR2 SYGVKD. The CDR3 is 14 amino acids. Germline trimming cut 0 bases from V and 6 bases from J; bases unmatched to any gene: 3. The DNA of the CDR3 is TGTGCCATCAGTGAGTCGGGACAGGAGGATGGCTACACCTTC. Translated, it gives CAISESGQEDGYTF.

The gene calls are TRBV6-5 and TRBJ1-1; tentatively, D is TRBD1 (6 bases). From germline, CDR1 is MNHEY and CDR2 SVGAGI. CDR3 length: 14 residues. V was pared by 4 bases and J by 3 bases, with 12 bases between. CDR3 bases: TGTGCCAGCAGTTTCCCAGGGGAACACACTGAAGCTTTCTTT. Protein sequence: CASSFPGEHTEAFF.

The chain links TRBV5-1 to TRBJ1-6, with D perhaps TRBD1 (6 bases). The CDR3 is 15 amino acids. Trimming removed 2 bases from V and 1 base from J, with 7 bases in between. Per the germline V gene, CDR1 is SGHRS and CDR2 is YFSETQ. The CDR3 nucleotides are TGCGCCAGCAGCTTAGGACAGTCCTATAATTCACCCCTCCACTTT. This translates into CASSLGQSYNSPLHF.

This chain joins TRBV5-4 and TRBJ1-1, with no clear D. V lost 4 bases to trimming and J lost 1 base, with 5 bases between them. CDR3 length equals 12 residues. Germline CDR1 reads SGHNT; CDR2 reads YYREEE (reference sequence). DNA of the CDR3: TGTGCCAGCAGCCCCCAGAACACTGAAGCTTTCTTT. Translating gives CASSPQNTEAFF.

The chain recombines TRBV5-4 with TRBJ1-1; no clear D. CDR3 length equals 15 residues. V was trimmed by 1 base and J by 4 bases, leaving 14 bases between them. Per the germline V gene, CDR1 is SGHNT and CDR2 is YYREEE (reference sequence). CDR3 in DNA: TGTGCCAGCAGCTTGAACTCGGGTATCGGCACTGAAGCTTTCTTT. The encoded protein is CASSLNSGIGTEAFF. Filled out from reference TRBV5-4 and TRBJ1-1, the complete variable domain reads ETGVTQSPTHLIKTRGQQVTLRCSSQSGHNTVSWYQQALGQGPQFIFQYYREEENGRGNFPPRFSGLQFPNYSSELNVNALELDDSALYLCASSLNSGIGTEAFFGQGTRLTVV.

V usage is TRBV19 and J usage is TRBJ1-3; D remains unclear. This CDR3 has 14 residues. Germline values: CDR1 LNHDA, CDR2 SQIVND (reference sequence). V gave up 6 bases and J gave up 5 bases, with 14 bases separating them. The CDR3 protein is CASSTPGDRNTIYF. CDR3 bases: TGTGCCAGTAGCACCCCGGGAGATAGAAACACCATATATTTT.

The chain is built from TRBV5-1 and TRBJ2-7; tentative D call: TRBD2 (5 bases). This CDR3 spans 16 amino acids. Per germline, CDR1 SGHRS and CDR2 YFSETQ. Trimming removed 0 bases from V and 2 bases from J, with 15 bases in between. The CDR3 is CASSLAGGPAAYEQYF. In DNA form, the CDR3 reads TGCGCCAGCAGCTTGGCCGGAGGCCCCGCCGCCTACGAGCAGTACTTC.

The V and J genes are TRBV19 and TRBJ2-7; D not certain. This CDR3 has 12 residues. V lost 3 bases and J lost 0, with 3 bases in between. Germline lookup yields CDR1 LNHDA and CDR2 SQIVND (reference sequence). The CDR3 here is CASSMSSYEQYV. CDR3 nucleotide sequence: TGTGCCAGTAGTATGAGCTCCTACGAGCAGTACGTC.

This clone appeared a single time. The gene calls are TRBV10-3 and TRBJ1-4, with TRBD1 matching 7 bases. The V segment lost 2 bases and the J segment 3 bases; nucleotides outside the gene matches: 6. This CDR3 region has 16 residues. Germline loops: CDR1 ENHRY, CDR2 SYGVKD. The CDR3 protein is CAISEGLTGPNEKLFF. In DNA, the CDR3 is TGTGCCATCAGTGAGGGTTTGACAGGGCCTAATGAAAAACTGTTTTTT.

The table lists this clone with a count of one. CDR3 protein: CASSQESYREAFF. CDR3 nucleotides: TGTGCCAGCAGCCAAGAATCTTACAGAGAAGCTTTCTTT. The chain has TRBV3-1 (or the pseudogene TRBV3-2) and TRBJ1-1; D is ambiguous. Trimming left V 0 bases short and J 8 bases short, with 10 bases between. This CDR3 has 13 amino acids. Germline V gives CDR1 LGHDT, CDR2 YNNKEL (reference sequence).

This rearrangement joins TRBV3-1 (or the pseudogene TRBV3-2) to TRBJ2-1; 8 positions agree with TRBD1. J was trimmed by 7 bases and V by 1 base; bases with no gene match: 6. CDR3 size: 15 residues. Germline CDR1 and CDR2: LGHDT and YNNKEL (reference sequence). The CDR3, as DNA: TGTGCCAGCAGCCAAGGCAGGACAGGGTATAATGAGCAGTTCTTC. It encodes CASSQGRTGYNEQFF.

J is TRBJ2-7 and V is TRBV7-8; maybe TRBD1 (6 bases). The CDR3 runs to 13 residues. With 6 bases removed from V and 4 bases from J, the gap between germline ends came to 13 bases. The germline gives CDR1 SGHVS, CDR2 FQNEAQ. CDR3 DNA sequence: TGTGCCAGCAGGCCTACAGGGTTATACGAGCAGTACGTC. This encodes CASRPTGLYEQYV.

This CDR3 is CASSIGGQDEKLFF. CDR3 DNA sequence: TGCGCCAGCAGCATCGGGGGACAGGATGAAAAACTGTTTTTT. The V call is TRBV5-1, the J call TRBJ1-4, with TRBD1 identical over 8 bases. V shed 4 bases, J shed 6 bases, and the junction held 5 bases outside the gene matches. The CDR3 runs 14 residues. CDR1 and CDR2 (germline): SGHRS, YFSETQ.

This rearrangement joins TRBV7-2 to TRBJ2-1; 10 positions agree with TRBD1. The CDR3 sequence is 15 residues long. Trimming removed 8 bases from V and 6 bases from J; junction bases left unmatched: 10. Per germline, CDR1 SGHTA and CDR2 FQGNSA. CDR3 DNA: TGTGCCAGCCGCCGGGACAGGGGTATGGGCAATGAGCAGTTCTTC. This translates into CASRRDRGMGNEQFF.

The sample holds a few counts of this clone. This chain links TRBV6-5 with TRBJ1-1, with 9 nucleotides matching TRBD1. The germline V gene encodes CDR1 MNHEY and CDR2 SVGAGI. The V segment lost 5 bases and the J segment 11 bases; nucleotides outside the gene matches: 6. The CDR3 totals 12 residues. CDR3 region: CASSNRGLGAFF. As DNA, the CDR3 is TGTGCCAGCAGTAACAGGGGGCTTGGGGCTTTCTTT.